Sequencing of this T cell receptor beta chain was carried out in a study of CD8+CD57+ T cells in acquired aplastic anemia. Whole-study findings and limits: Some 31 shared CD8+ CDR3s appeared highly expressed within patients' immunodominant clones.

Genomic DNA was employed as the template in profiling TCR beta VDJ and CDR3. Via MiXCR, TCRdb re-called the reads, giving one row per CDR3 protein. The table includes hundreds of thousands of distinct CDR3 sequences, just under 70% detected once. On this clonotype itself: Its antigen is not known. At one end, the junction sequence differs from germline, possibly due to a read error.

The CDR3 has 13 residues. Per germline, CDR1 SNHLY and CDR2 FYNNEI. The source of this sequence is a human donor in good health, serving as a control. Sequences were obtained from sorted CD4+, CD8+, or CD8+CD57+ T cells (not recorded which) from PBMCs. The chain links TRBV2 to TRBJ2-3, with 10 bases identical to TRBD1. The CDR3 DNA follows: TGTACCAGCAGGGGACAGGGGACAGATACGCAGTATTTT. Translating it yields CTSRGQGTDTQYF.